Listed below are T cell receptor beta chains from one sample, sequenced in a study of blood T cell repertoires in COVID-19. The method was immunoSEQ multiplex PCR; TCRdb's version includes in-frame clones alone and lacks a portion of them. The data contain just over 200,000 clones, more than 75% of them seen just once; the ten biggest clones take up 5.5% to 7%. Sequencing was performed on peripheral blood. The receptors derive from an older man with acute or convalescent COVID-19. The CDR3 runs from the conserved cysteine through the conserved F or W. D genes are given only for firm matches. Rows may omit the clone size; those that give it use once, few, many or a size class.

CDR3aa | CDR3nt | abundance | d_gene | j_gene | v_gene
CASSPSRQQPVDSYTEAFF | TGCGCCAGCAGCCCGTCGCGCCAGCAGCCCGTCGACAGTTACACTGAAGCTTTCTTT | . | . | TRBJ1-1 | TRBV4-1
CASSQAYGTSGYNEQFF | TGTGCCAGCAGCCAAGCTTACGGGACTAGCGGTTACAATGAGCAGTTCTTC | . | TRBD2 | TRBJ2-1 | TRBV14
CASSPFAGNEQFF | TGTGCCAGCAGCCCGTTTGCAGGCAATGAGCAGTTCTTC | few | . | TRBJ2-1 | TRBV7-3
CSPGQGAFSRGAVF | TGCAGCCCCGGACAGGGGGCATTTTCCCGGGGAGCTGTTTTT | . | TRBD1 | TRBJ2-2 | TRBV29-1
CASSPNYRGPNGYTF | TGTGCCAGCTCACCAAACTACAGGGGGCCGAATGGCTACACCTTC | . | TRBD1 | TRBJ1-2 | TRBV18
CASSTDRVASGRNEQFF | TGCGCCAGCAGCACCGACCGTGTTGCTAGCGGGAGAAATGAGCAGTTCTTC | . | TRBD2 | TRBJ2-1 | TRBV5-1
CASSRDYEKLFF | TGTGCCAGCAGTCGGGACTATGAAAAACTGTTTTTT | . | . | TRBJ1-4 | TRBV5-8
CASSPRGENIQYF | TGCGCCAGCAGCCCCAGGGGGGAAAACATTCAGTACTTC | . | . | TRBJ2-4 | TRBV4-1
CASSPRTSRITDTQYF | TGTGCCAGCAGCCCCCGGACTAGCAGAATCACAGATACGCAGTATTTT | . | TRBD2 | TRBJ2-3 | TRBV7-2
CASSLTPAELFF | TGTGCCAGCAGCTTAACTCCCGCGGAGCTGTTTTTT | once | . | TRBJ2-2 | TRBV11-3